These 19 T cell receptor beta chains were sequenced from one sample in a study of blood T cells in healthy people across ages (dated by TCRdb to between 2014 and 2017). Library creation used 5' RACE. The instrument was an Illumina HiSeq 2500. A second roughly 6 to 12 cycle PCR used a sample-barcoded 5' primer and a J-beta primer mix. TCRdb handled the public reads itself, with Q25 trimming in fastp and clone calling in MiXCR, and kept productive beta chains. Records with the same CDR3 protein are collapsed into one entry carrying the most frequent genes and DNA. The sample includes just over 1 million distinct CDR3 sequences, with 40% to 45% observed a single time. The ten largest make up under 20% of the sample. Sequenced: blood. The receptors shown here come from a woman aged 55-70 years in good health.

The genes are TRBV12-3 or TRBV12-4 and TRBJ2-5, with unresolved D. The CDR3 runs 15 residues. The V gene lost 6 bases and the J gene lost 11 bases, with 25 bases spanning the gap. The CDR3 is CASSRGRVSYNEQYF. As DNA, the CDR3 is TGTGCCAGCAGCCGCGGAAGAGTCTCCTACAATGAGCAGTACTTC.

This clonotype came up a few times. Possible read error: a much larger clone is one base away. The chain has TRBV6-5 and TRBJ2-7; D is unclear. From germline, CDR1 is MNHEY and CDR2 SVGAGI. V was shortened by 5 bases and J by 1 base, with 9 bases between the two germline ends. The CDR3 totals 13 residues. The CDR3 nucleotides read TGTGCCAGCAGTGACGACCCGTCCTACGAGCAGTACTTC. Amino acid sequence: CASSDDPSYEQYF.

The chain recombines TRBV7-9 with TRBJ1-5; perhaps TRBD1 as D (5 bases). This CDR3 has 14 amino acids. The germline V gene encodes CDR1 SEHNR and CDR2 FQNEAQ (reference sequence). V was cut by 5 bases and J by 6 bases, with 14 bases left in between. The DNA for the CDR3 is TGTGCCAGCAGCACCCAGGGTTGGAGTCAGCCCCAGCATTTT. It encodes CASSTQGWSQPQHF.

The V gene is TRBV5-1, the J gene TRBJ2-5; TRBD2 matches 8 bases. The CDR3 contains 17 residues. CDR1 and CDR2 (germline): SGHRS, YFSETQ. V trimming: 1 base; J trimming: 5 bases; junction bases outside the gene matches: 13. The CDR3 bases are TGCGCCAGCAGCTTGTTGGGCGCCGGGAGGGGTGGCGAGACCCAGTACTTC. As protein: CASSLLGAGRGGETQYF.

This chain connects TRBV24-1 to TRBJ2-5; 13 nucleotides agree with TRBD2. The CDR3 extends over 15 amino acids. Trimming took 7 bases from V and 11 from J; bases not matched to a gene: 12. Per germline, CDR1 KGHDR and CDR2 SFDVKD. CDR3 region: CATSAGTSGMNEQYF. The DNA for the CDR3 is TGTGCCACCAGCGCCGGGACTAGCGGGATGAATGAGCAGTACTTC.

This clonotype was detected only a few times. The chain carries TRBV10-3 and TRBJ1-1; a possible D gene is TRBD1 (5 bases). Germline CDR1 is ENHRY and CDR2 is SYGVKD. The V end was cut by 4 bases, the J end by 0 bases, with 15 bases between. This CDR3 is 16 amino acids long. CDR3 DNA sequence: TGTGCCATCAGTGCTAGGGGACGGGGTATGAACACTGAAGCTTTCTTT. Translating gives CAISARGRGMNTEAFF.

The chain has TRBV6-1 and TRBJ2-4; TRBD2 aligns across 11 bases. Gene TRBJ2-5 matches the end of the DNA better, so the J call may be wrong. Germline-derived CDR1 and CDR2 are MNHNS and SASEGT. This CDR3 contains 19 residues. Here the CDR3 reads CASLPPGTSGDPEGETQYF. The CDR3 DNA sequence: TGTGCCAGCTTACCTCCGGGGACTAGCGGAGACCCCGAGGGAGAGACCCAGTACTTC.

This clonotype appeared a few times. The chain couples TRBV20-1 to TRBJ2-1, with D hard to call. Germline V lookup: CDR1 DFQATT, CDR2 SNEGSKA (reference sequence). The V gene lost 3 bases and the J gene lost 9 bases, with 15 bases spanning the gap. This CDR3 is 13 amino acids long. CDR3 nucleotides: TGCAGTGCTAGTACCAAGTTGCTCGGTGAGCAGTTCTTC. The encoded protein is CSASTKLLGEQFF.

This clonotype was counted a few times. V is TRBV11-2 and J is TRBJ2-7, with no clear D. Germline V CDR1 and CDR2: SGHAT, FQNNGV. Trimming stripped 4 bases from V and 0 bases from J, with 7 bases between. The CDR3 consists of 13 residues. The CDR3 loop is CASSSFVSYEQYF. Here the CDR3 DNA reads TGTGCCAGCAGCTCTTTCGTCTCCTACGAGCAGTACTTC.

This clonotype was picked up a small number of times. This chain connects TRBV20-1 to TRBJ2-1; 15 bases map to TRBD2. Losses at the gene ends were 1 base for V and 7 bases for J; bases not matched to a gene: 2. CDR1 is DFQATT and CDR2 is SNEGSKA in the germline V gene (reference sequence). The CDR3 has 15 amino acids. The CDR3 spells CSARAGLAGGNEQFF. The CDR3 DNA reads as TGCAGTGCTAGAGCAGGACTAGCGGGAGGGAATGAGCAGTTCTTC.

This rearrangement joins TRBV5-6 to TRBJ2-3, with 9 bases matching TRBD1. This CDR3 has 18 residues. Trimming took 4 bases from V and 3 from J; bases not matched to a gene: 15. Germline CDR1 reads SGHDT; CDR2 reads YYEEEE. Here the CDR3 reads CASSSTGGRGFRTDTQYF. In DNA, the CDR3 is TGTGCCAGCAGCAGTACAGGGGGCAGGGGTTTTCGGACAGATACGCAGTATTTT.

CDR3 protein: CASSGASRVRDTQYF. The DNA of the CDR3 is TGTGCCAGCAGCGGCGCGTCCAGGGTGAGAGATACGCAGTATTTT. The V gene is TRBV9, the J gene TRBJ2-3; TRBD1 is a possible D gene (5 bases). Germline CDR1 reads SGDLS; CDR2 reads YYNGEE. This CDR3 is 15 amino acids long. V was shortened by 3 bases and J by 5 bases, with 16 bases between the two germline ends.

Only a few counts were recorded for this clonotype. The gene calls are TRBV20-1 and TRBJ2-7, with 9 bases lining up with TRBD1. Trimming cost V 3 bases and J 3 bases; bases outside gene matches: 9. Germline CDR1 is DFQATT and CDR2 is SNEGSKA (reference sequence). The CDR3 is made up of 15 amino acids. The CDR3 loop is CSARSARDRVYEQYF. CDR3 sequence (DNA): TGCAGTGCTAGGTCCGCCCGGGACAGGGTCTACGAGCAGTACTTC.

The chain uses TRBV20-1 and TRBJ2-7; D ambiguous. This CDR3 comprises 13 residues. The ends were cut back, 0 bases at V and 5 bases at J, with 11 bases in the middle. Germline V gene data show CDR1 as DFQATT and CDR2 as SNEGSKA (reference sequence). This CDR3 reads CSARDGPRHEQYF. DNA for the CDR3: TGCAGTGCTAGAGATGGCCCGCGGCACGAGCAGTACTTC.

V gene TRBV12-3 or TRBV12-4 combines with J gene TRBJ2-7, with a weak D call TRBD1 (5 bases). V lost 3 bases, J lost 6 bases, and 9 bases lay in between. CDR3 length: 12 residues. DNA for the CDR3: TGTGCCAGCAGTTTCAGGGCTCGCGAGCAGTACTTC. Translated, it gives CASSFRAREQYF.

The rearrangement uses TRBV19 and TRBJ2-5, with 8 bases identical to TRBD2. J lost 2 bases, V lost 5 bases, and 13 bases had no gene match. Germline CDR1 is LNHDA and CDR2 is SQIVND (reference sequence). The CDR3 is 17 residues long. CDR3 in DNA: TGTGCCAGTAGTCCGGGTTTGCGGGAGGCCTCGCAAGAGACCCAGTACTTC. Amino acid sequence: CASSPGLREASQETQYF.

The chain has TRBV20-1 and TRBJ2-1; D is unclear. The germline V gene encodes CDR1 DFQATT and CDR2 SNEGSKA (reference sequence). CDR3 length: 15 residues. Trimming stripped 6 bases from V and 3 bases from J, with 18 bases between. Here the CDR3 DNA reads TGCAGTGCCCAGAGACGGAGATCGAACTACAATGAGCAGTTCTTC. It is translated as CSAQRRRSNYNEQFF.

In this sample, this clonotype turned up once. This sequence joins TRBV19 and TRBJ1-5; 12 nucleotides line up with TRBD1. CDR3 length: 16 residues. Germline loops: CDR1 LNHDA, CDR2 SQIVND (reference sequence). V dropped 7 bases and J dropped 7; count of bases not matched to a gene: 11. This chain's CDR3 is CASNTVRDRGRQPQHF. In nucleotides, the CDR3 is TGTGCCAGTAATACTGTCCGGGACAGGGGGCGACAGCCCCAGCATTTT.

There are many counts of this clonotype. The chain carries TRBV27 and TRBJ1-4, with D perhaps TRBD1 (5 bases). V was shortened by 5 bases and J by 7 bases, with 17 bases between the two germline ends. The CDR3 length is 15 residues. Germline CDR1 is MNHEY and CDR2 is SMNVEV (reference sequence). CDR3 sequence: CASSRLTVKVEKLFF. In DNA form, the CDR3 reads TGTGCCAGCAGTCGGCTGACAGTTAAGGTTGAAAAACTGTTTTTT.